Below are 13 T cell receptor beta chains sequenced from a single sample in a study of regulatory T cells in long-lasting Graves disease. Time point indicated: newly diagnosed GD, antithyroid drugs for less than 3 months. From PBMCs, RNA was extracted and then used to make the TCR library. TCR beta libraries were built with iRepertoire HTBI primers and Arm-PCR of CDR3 regions. TCRdb fed the multiplex PCR reads into MiXCR, producing one record per CDR3 protein. The sample yields roughly 400,000 distinct CDR3 sequences, approximately 16% seen once. This sample also belongs to another study, concerning T cells in Graves' hyperthyroidism and ophthalmopathy.

Specimen: peripheral blood mononuclear cells (PBMCs), collected at new diagnosis, from a patient treated with antithyroid drugs. Receptors originate from a woman aged 35 to 49 with Graves disease.

Comment on this clonotype: A much larger clone sits a single nucleotide away, making a read error possible. The gene calls are TRBV28 and TRBJ2-3, with D perhaps matching TRBD2 (7 bases). Germline values: CDR1 MDHEN, CDR2 SYDVKM. The CDR3 is 15 amino acids. The CDR3 nucleotides are TGTGCCAGCAGACTACAAAAAAGGGGGGGAGATATGCAGTATTTT. Translating gives CASRLQKRGGDMQYF. Filled out from reference TRBV28 and TRBJ2-3, the complete variable domain reads DVKVTQSSRYLVKRTGEKVFLECVQDMDHENMFWYRQDPGLGLRLIYFSYDVKMKEKGDIPEGYSVSREKKERFSLILESASTNQTSMYLCASRLQKRGGDMQYFGPGTRLTVL.

This clonotype was counted a few times. A single base separates this from a much larger clone, so it may be a read error. For the CDR3, the DNA is TGTGCCAGCAGTACGACAGGACGGGGCACAGATACGCAGTATTTT. This sequence encodes CASSTTGRGTDTQYF. V and J are TRBV2 and TRBJ2-3; possibly TRBD1 for D (6 bases). Germline V gene sequence: CDR1 SNHLY, CDR2 FYNNEI. CDR3 size: 15 residues. V shed 5 bases and J shed 1 base, with 13 bases lying between them.

This clonotype was seen many times. The chain carries TRBV30 and TRBJ1-2; 8 nucleotides align to TRBD1. CDR1 is GTSNPN, CDR2 SVGIG, per germline (reference sequence). This CDR3 is built from 14 residues. The V gene end was trimmed by 3 bases and the J gene end by 4 bases; junction bases not matched to a gene: 7. The CDR3 region has the DNA TGTGCCTGGAGGAGGACAGGGAGTGCCTATGGCTACACCTTC. Protein sequence: CAWRRTGSAYGYTF. Based on the CDR3 plus reference TRBV30 and TRBJ1-2, the full variable domain is SQTIHQWPATLVQPVGSPLSLECTVEGTSNPNLYWYRQAAGRGLQLLFYSVGIGQISSEVPQNLSASRPQDRQFILSSKKLLLSDSGFYLCAWRRTGSAYGYTFGSGTRLTVV.

This clonotype was seen many times. The chain has TRBV6-2 or TRBV6-3 and TRBJ2-1; D possibly corresponds to TRBD1 (5 bases). The V gene's germline CDR1 is MNHEY and CDR2 SVGEGT. Trimming cost V 6 bases and J 2 bases, with 14 bases left between them. The CDR3 has 15 amino acids. The CDR3 here is CASSLREMAYNEQFF. The CDR3 region has the DNA TGTGCCAGCAGCCTCAGGGAAATGGCCTACAATGAGCAGTTCTTC.

This clonotype showed up many times. The chain couples TRBV28 to TRBJ2-7, with 8 positions matching TRBD1. The length of the CDR3 is 17 residues. From germline, CDR1 is MDHEN and CDR2 SYDVKM. Trimming removed 3 bases from V and 2 bases from J; junction bases left unmatched: 12. CDR3 DNA sequence: TGTGCCAGCAGTTTTGCCAGGGACAGGCCGTTGACCTACGAGCAGTACTTC. The encoded protein is CASSFARDRPLTYEQYF.

This clonotype has a count of ten or more. V is TRBV7-2 and J is TRBJ2-2, with D perhaps matching TRBD2 (6 bases). The V gene lost 3 bases and the J gene lost 3 bases, with 11 bases spanning the gap. The CDR3 has 15 amino acids. Germline loops: CDR1 SGHTA, CDR2 FQGNSA. CDR3 sequence reads: CASSFGGVDTGELFF. The CDR3, as DNA: TGTGCCAGCAGCTTTGGCGGGGTGGACACCGGGGAGCTGTTTTTT.

Many counts were recorded for this clonotype. The V and J genes are TRBV12-3 or TRBV12-4 and TRBJ1-2; D is undetermined. This CDR3 spans 14 amino acids. Trimming pared 7 bases from V and 0 bases from J, leaving 12 bases between. CDR3 amino acids: CASTQALANYGYTF. For the CDR3, the DNA is TGTGCCAGCACTCAAGCATTAGCTAACTATGGCTACACCTTC.

The table lists this clonotype with many counts. The rearrangement uses TRBV28 and TRBJ2-5; D is perhaps TRBD2 (5 bases). This CDR3 comprises 15 residues. Germline-derived CDR1 and CDR2 are MDHEN and SYDVKM. Trimming pared 5 bases from V and 4 bases from J, leaving 17 bases between. The chain's CDR3 is CASSPAGVRGETQYF. Written as DNA, the CDR3 is TGTGCCAGCAGTCCCGCCGGGGTTCGTGGAGAGACCCAGTACTTC.

This clonotype was counted between two and nine times. The chain is built from TRBV20-1 and TRBJ2-5, with D unclear. Looked up from germline, CDR1 is DFQATT and CDR2 is SNEGSKA (reference sequence). This CDR3 has 10 amino acids. Trimming shortened V by 6 bases and J by 3 bases, and 5 bases separated the two germline ends. The CDR3 DNA reads TGCAGTGCCTCGAAAGAGACCCAGTACTTC. Translating gives CSASKETQYF.

This chain connects TRBV27 to TRBJ2-4; 8 bases are a match to TRBD2. The CDR3 extends over 13 amino acids. From germline, CDR1 is MNHEY and CDR2 SMNVEV (reference sequence). V shed 8 bases and J 9 bases; nucleotides not matched to a gene: 9. The CDR3 here is CASGSGSFSIQYF. CDR3 sequence (DNA): TGTGCCAGCGGGAGCGGGAGCTTTTCCATTCAGTACTTC.

This clonotype was found many times. DNA for the CDR3: TGTGCCAGCAGCTCACAGAGGAACACTGAAGCTTTCTTT. Translating it yields CASSSQRNTEAFF. The chain links TRBV2 to TRBJ1-1; D not resolved. This CDR3 spans 13 amino acids. V was clipped by 6 bases and J by 1 base, with 9 bases between them. Germline V CDR1 and CDR2: SNHLY, FYNNEI. The full variable domain, in which reference TRBV2 and TRBJ1-1 provide the parts outside the CDR3, is EPEVTQTPSHQVTQMGQEVILRCVPISNHLYFYWYRQILGQKVEFLVSFYNNEISEKSEIFDDQFSVERPDGSNFTLKIRSTKLEDSAMYFCASSSQRNTEAFFGQGTRLTVV.

The rearrangement uses TRBV9 and TRBJ2-1; TRBD1 matches at 11 bases. The length of the CDR3 is 15 residues. V shed 3 bases, J shed 7 bases, and the junction held 6 bases outside the gene matches. CDR1 and CDR2 (germline): SGDLS, YYNGEE. The DNA for the CDR3 is TGTGCCAGCAGCGGAGGACAGGGGGCAGTAAATGAGCAGTTCTTC. Translation: CASSGGQGAVNEQFF.

The chain carries TRBV24-1 and TRBJ1-3; D is perhaps TRBD1 (5 bases). Germline CDR1 KGHDR, CDR2 SFDVKD. This CDR3 contains 16 residues. V was pared by 7 bases and J by 0 bases, with 15 bases between. The CDR3 bases are TGTGCCACCAGGCATCTGGGGGTGAGCTCTGGAAACACCATATATTTT. It specifies CATRHLGVSSGNTIYF.